This TCR beta chain was sequenced during a study of beta chain features in type 1 diabetes. Study overall: The examined sorted cells totaled some 99 million across samples.

Overall study results and limits: Naive, central memory and Treg TCRB repertoires seemed to resemble each other more closely in patients than they did in healthy donors. PCR might favor shorter templates, but any such skew would affect patients and controls equally.

Remarks on this clone: Its target is unknown.

CD45RO/CCR7/CD25/CD127/CD95/CD27 separated CD4+ naive, central memory, regulatory and stem cell-like memory cells by sorting. Reverse transcribing all isolated RNA meant expressed TCRB transcripts were sequenced. Produced via immunoSEQ multiplex PCR; TCRdb's table is partial and in-frame only. The profile covers 15,000 to 20,000 clones, with about 50% appearing a single time and 0.43% taken by the ten largest. The sequencing input was stem cell memory CD4+ T cells from blood. The receptor's source is a young man in good health.

CDR3 DNA: TGTGCCAGCTCACCTACCGCCACGACCGGGACAGGGGCTAACCAGCCCCAGCATTTT. Protein product: CASSPTATTGTGANQPQHF. V gene TRBV18 combines with J gene TRBJ1-5; the match to TRBD1 covers 10 bases. CDR3 size: 19 residues. Germline assignment: CDR1 KGHSH and CDR2 LQKENI. Trimming removed 3 bases from V and 7 bases from J; junction bases left unmatched: 18.